This T cell receptor beta chain is drawn from a study of radiation and T cells in renal cell carcinoma. This CDR3 is 12 amino acids long. Trimming left V 6 bases short and J 2 bases short, with 7 bases between. Germline V gives CDR1 MNHEY, CDR2 SMNVEV (reference sequence). Generated by immunoSEQ multiplex PCR, the TCRdb table keeps only in-frame clones and is missing some. Counted here are about 77,000 clones, 70% to 90% occurring once; the ten biggest clones make up about 2.4%. The sample's time point: blood 4 weeks post-SBRT, at nephrectomy. Treatment specified: 15 Gy SBRT to primary tumor, nephrectomy 4 weeks later. After SBRT, blood was collected at 2 and 4 weeks, plus baseline.

The chain has TRBV27 and TRBJ1-2; D is possibly TRBD1 (5 bases). This clonotype was obtained from a woman in her sixties or seventies with renal cell carcinoma. The material was blood, obtained from a patient whose treatment included radiotherapy and nephrectomy. The CDR3 DNA reads TGTGCCAGCAGAGGGGAGAACTATGGCTACACCTTC. Its translation: CASRGENYGYTF.